The count of the clone carrying this TCR beta chain is one. What it recognizes is unknown. The data are from a study of untreated major depressive disorder. Study findings and constraints: Three preselected Vbeta families were the sole sequencing comparisons. Private clones made up every subject's top five TRBV05-01 clones. Depressed patients' CD4+ T cells carried increased TRBV05-01 (Vbeta 5.1) usage versus control CD4+ T cells.

V lost 0 bases and J 11 bases, leaving 16 bases between the germline ends. Germline values: CDR1 SGHRS, CDR2 YFSETQ. This CDR3 is built from 14 residues. TCRdb's copy holds only in-frame clones and misses some; the assay was immunoSEQ multiplex PCR. This sample yields roughly 14,000 clones, of which about 89% are seen a single time; 1.7% belongs to the top ten. Sequencing was done on a sample of CD4+ T cells from PBMCs. The chain is built from TRBV5-1 and TRBJ2-3, with D tentatively TRBD1 or TRBD2 (5 bases each). The receptor was derived from a young woman with major depressive disorder. The CDR3 spells CASSLGGTPYVQYF. In nucleotides, the CDR3 is TGCGCCAGCAGCTTGGGGGGGACCCCGTACGTGCAGTATTTT.